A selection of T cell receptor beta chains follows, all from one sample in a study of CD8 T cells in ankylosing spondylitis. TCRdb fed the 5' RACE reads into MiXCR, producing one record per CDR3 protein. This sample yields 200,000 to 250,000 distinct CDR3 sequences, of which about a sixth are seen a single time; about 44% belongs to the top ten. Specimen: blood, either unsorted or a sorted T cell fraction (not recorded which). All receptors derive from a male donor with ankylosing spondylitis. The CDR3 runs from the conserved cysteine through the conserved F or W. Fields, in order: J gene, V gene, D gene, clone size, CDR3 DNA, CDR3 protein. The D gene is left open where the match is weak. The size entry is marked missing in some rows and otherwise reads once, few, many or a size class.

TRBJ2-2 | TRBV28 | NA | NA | TGTGCCAGCAGTGATCTAAACACCGGGGAGCTGTTTTTT | CASSDLNTGELFF
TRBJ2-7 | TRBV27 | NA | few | TGTGCCAGCAGTTTAATGAGGGCAGGCGAGCAGTACTTC | CASSLMRAGEQYF
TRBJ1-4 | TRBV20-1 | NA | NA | TGCAGTGCTAGAGACTTGGGATCTAATGAAAAACTGTTTTTT | CSARDLGSNEKLFF
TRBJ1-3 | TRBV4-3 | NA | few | TGCGCCAGCAGCCAAGATTTTGGGGTCGGAAACACCATATATTTT | CASSQDFGVGNTIYF
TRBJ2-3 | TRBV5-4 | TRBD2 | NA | TGTGCCAGCAGCTGGGGGACTAGCGGCCTCGGGGATACGCAGTATTTT | CASSWGTSGLGDTQYF
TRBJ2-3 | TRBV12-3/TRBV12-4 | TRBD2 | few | TGTGCCAGCAGCCAGGGACTAGCGGCTTCAGATACGCAGTATTTT | CASSQGLAASDTQYF
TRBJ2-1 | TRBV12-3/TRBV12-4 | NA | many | TGTGCCAGCAGTTTATGGGTCAGTTACAATGAGCAGTTCTTC | CASSLWVSYNEQFF
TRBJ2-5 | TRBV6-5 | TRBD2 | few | TGTGCCAGCAGTTACTCGGTAGCGGGGTTCGAGACCCAGTACTTC | CASSYSVAGFETQYF
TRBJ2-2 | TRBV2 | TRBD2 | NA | TGTGCCAGCAATAGACTAGCGGGGGGCTCCGGGGAGCTGTTTTTT | CASNRLAGGSGELFF
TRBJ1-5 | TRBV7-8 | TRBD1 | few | TGTGCCAGCAGCCTTCTAGAGGGGGCAGTCCACCAGCCCCAGCATTTT | CASSLLEGAVHQPQHF
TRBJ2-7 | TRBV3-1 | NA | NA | TGTGCCAGCAGCCATGTGTCCTACGAGCAGTACTTC | CASSHVSYEQYF
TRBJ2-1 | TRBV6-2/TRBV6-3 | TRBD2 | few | TGTGCCAGCAGCTTCTCGAGCGGGAGGTTCTATGAGCAGTTCTTC | CASSFSSGRFYEQFF
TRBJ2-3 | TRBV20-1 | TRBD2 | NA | TGCAGTGCTAGCGGACATACGCCCCTAGCGGGGGGCACAGATACGCAGTATTTT | CSASGHTPLAGGTDTQYF
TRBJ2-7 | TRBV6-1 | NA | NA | TGTGCCAGCACCGGCTACGAGCAGTACTTC | CASTGYEQYF
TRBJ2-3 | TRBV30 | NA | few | TGTGCCTGGAACCAGGGCACAGATACGCAGTATTTT | CAWNQGTDTQYF
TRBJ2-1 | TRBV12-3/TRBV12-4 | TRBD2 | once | TGTGCCTGCAGTTCGGCCCCACCCCTAGCGGGCCCCTACAATGAGCAGTTCTTC | CACSSAPPLAGPYNEQFF
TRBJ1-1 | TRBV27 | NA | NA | TGTGCCAGCAGTACGTGGGACGACACTGAAGCTTTCTTT | CASSTWDDTEAFF
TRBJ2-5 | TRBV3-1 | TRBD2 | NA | TGTGCCAGCAGCCATTCGACTAGCGGGAGGGAGGAGACCCAGTACTTC | CASSHSTSGREETQYF
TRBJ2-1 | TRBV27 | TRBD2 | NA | TGTGCCAGCAGTTTGGGCGGGGGGACTAGCGGCAACAATGAGCAGTTCTTC | CASSLGGGTSGNNEQFF
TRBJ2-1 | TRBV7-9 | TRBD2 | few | TGTGCCAGCAGCTCCGGGGGGGGCGGACGGGACAATGAGCAGTTCTTC | CASSSGGGGRDNEQFF
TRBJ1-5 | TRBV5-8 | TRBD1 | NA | TGTGCCAGCAGCGAAGGGACAGCGGACAATCAGCCCCAGCATTTT | CASSEGTADNQPQHF
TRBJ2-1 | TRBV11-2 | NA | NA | TGTGCCAGCAGCTTACGTGGGGGGCCGGTCGATGAGCAGTTCTTC | CASSLRGGPVDEQFF
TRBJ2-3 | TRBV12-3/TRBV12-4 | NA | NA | TGTGCCAGCAGCCATCCAGCGGATTACACAGATACGCAGTATTTT | CASSHPADYTDTQYF
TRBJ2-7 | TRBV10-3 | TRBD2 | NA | TGTGCCATCAGTGAGTCGACGATGGCTAGCGGGGCCGAGGGGCAGTACTTC | CAISESTMASGAEGQYF
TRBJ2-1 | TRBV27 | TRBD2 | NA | TGTGCCAGCGGAAGGACTAGCGGGAGTTTGGATGAGCAGTTCTTC | CASGRTSGSLDEQFF
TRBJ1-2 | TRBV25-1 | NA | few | TGTGCCAGCAGTGGACCCTATGAAAACTATGGCTACACCTTC | CASSGPYENYGYTF
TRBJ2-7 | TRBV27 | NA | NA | TGTGCCAGCTCCCAGGGTAGCGGCTACGAGCAGTACTTC | CASSQGSGYEQYF